Below, 19 T cell receptor beta chains from the same sample are listed, as sequenced in a study of blood T cell repertoires in COVID-19. Measured with immunoSEQ multiplex PCR; TCRdb has only the in-frame clones, and not every one. Of roughly 93,000 clones listed, approximately 87% are singletons. The sequencing input was peripheral blood. The receptors come from a human donor in a cohort sampled during active COVID-19.

The chain carries TRBV4-1 and TRBJ2-5; TRBD2 matches at 7 bases. CDR1 MGHRA and CDR2 YSYEKL come from the germline V gene. CDR3 length: 15 residues. V gave up 1 base and J gave up 0 bases; unmatched junction bases: 2. The CDR3 DNA is TGCGCCAGCAGCCAAGGCGGGGGAGACCAAGAGACCCAGTACTTC. Translation gives CASSQGGGDQETQYF.

V gene TRBV14 combines with J gene TRBJ2-7, with D unclear. This CDR3 comprises 15 residues. CDR1 is SGHDN and CDR2 is FVKESK in the germline V gene. V lost 4 bases, J lost 5 bases, and 18 bases lay in between. Here the CDR3 DNA reads TGTGCCAGCAGCCTCAGCGAGTTCTTGAGCCACGAGCAGTACTTC. Its translation: CASSLSEFLSHEQYF. The full variable domain, completed using reference TRBV14 and TRBJ2-7, is EAGVTQFPSHSVIEKGQTVTLRCDPISGHDNLYWYRRVMGKEIKFLLHFVKESKQDESGMPNNRFLAERTGGTYSTLKVQPAELEDSGVYFCASSLSEFLSHEQYFGPGTRLTVT.

The rearrangement links TRBV29-1 to TRBJ1-5; 8 nucleotides align to TRBD1. Germline CDR1 is SQVTM and CDR2 is ANQGSEA. Trimming cost V 6 bases and J 7 bases; bases outside gene matches: 5. The CDR3 runs to 12 residues. CDR3 sequence: CSVQTGDQPQHF. CDR3 nucleotides: TGCAGCGTACAGACAGGGGACCAGCCCCAGCATTTT. The whole variable domain, filled in from reference TRBV29-1 and TRBJ1-5, reads SAVISQKPSRDICQRGTSLTIQCQVDSQVTMMFWYRQQPGQSLTLIATANQGSEATYESGFVIDKFPISRPNLTFSTLTVSNMSPEDSSIYLCSVQTGDQPQHFGDGTRLSIL.

The gene calls are TRBV27 and TRBJ2-5, with 12 bases that match TRBD1. The CDR3 length is 16 residues. Germline assignment: CDR1 MNHEY and CDR2 SMNVEV (reference sequence). Losses at the gene ends were 5 bases for V and 4 bases for J; bases not matched to a gene: 8. CDR3 in DNA: TGTGCCAGCAGTCACCGGGACAGGGGGCGAGGAGAGACCCAGTACTTC. Encoded protein: CASSHRDRGRGETQYF.

V and J are TRBV14 and TRBJ2-1, with 9 nucleotides matching TRBD1. The V gene's germline CDR1 is SGHDN and CDR2 FVKESK. V was pared by 1 base and J by 0 bases, with 4 bases of the junction left unmatched. There are 17 residues in the CDR3. The CDR3 DNA is TGTGCCAGCAGCCAAGTAGGGACAGGGTTCTCCTACAATGAGCAGTTCTTC. This sequence encodes CASSQVGTGFSYNEQFF.

This chain joins TRBV27 and TRBJ2-7; the D is unclear. This CDR3 has 13 amino acids. Germline assignment: CDR1 MNHEY and CDR2 SMNVEV (reference sequence). The germline V and J ends were trimmed by 4 bases and 4 bases, with 11 bases remaining between them. Here the CDR3 DNA reads TGTGCCAGCAGTTATTCGGGTGGGTACGAGCAGTACTTC. This translates into CASSYSGGYEQYF.

The V call is TRBV5-4, the J call TRBJ1-2, with D possibly TRBD1 on 6 matching bases. The CDR3 runs to 15 residues. The V end was cut by 0 bases, the J end by 7 bases, with 16 bases between. The germline gives CDR1 SGHNT, CDR2 YYREEE (reference sequence). CDR3 in amino acids: CASSLAVLGAGGYTF. CDR3 DNA sequence: TGTGCCAGCAGCTTGGCCGTTTTGGGGGCAGGTGGCTACACCTTC.

This chain joins TRBV18 and TRBJ2-3; the match to TRBD2 covers 10 bases. Germline lookup yields CDR1 KGHSH and CDR2 LQKENI. This CDR3 spans 15 amino acids. With V trimmed by 3 bases and J by 4 bases, 4 bases remained unmatched. This chain's CDR3 is CASSPTSGPADTQYF. The CDR3 bases are TGTGCCAGCTCACCGACTAGCGGGCCAGCAGATACGCAGTATTTT. The entire variable domain, with the rest obtained from reference TRBV18 and TRBJ2-3, is as follows: NAGVMQNPRHLVRRRGQEARLRCSPMKGHSHVYWYRQLPEEGLKFMVYLQKENIIDESGMPKERFSAEFPKEGPSILRIQQVVRGDSAAYFCASSPTSGPADTQYFGPGTRLTVL.

The chain employs TRBV2 and TRBJ1-6; no clear D. The V gene lost 3 bases and the J gene lost 7 bases, with 10 bases spanning the gap. CDR1 and CDR2 (germline): SNHLY, FYNNEI. The CDR3 extends over 14 amino acids. In DNA form, the CDR3 reads TGTGCCAGCAGTGAGGTCGAGGGAAATTCACCCCTCCACTTT. It specifies CASSEVEGNSPLHF.

The chain carries TRBV2 and TRBJ2-5; 8 positions match TRBD2. V lost 7 bases and J lost 7; bases outside the gene matches: 11. CDR1 and CDR2 (germline): SNHLY, FYNNEI. This CDR3 comprises 14 residues. The CDR3 coding sequence is TGTGCCAGCAAGTTATCAGCGGGAGTCGGGACCCAGTACTTC. This gives the protein CASKLSAGVGTQYF.

This chain joins TRBV28 and TRBJ2-1; TRBD2 matches at 7 bases. V gave up 6 bases and J gave up 12 bases; unmatched junction bases: 14. This CDR3 has 14 amino acids. In germline, CDR1 is MDHEN, CDR2 SYDVKM. The DNA of the CDR3 is TGTGCCAGCAGCTCCTCCTCCGCGGGGGTGGGGCAGTTCTTC. Translation gives CASSSSSAGVGQFF.

This rearrangement joins TRBV18 to TRBJ2-7, with 12 positions matching TRBD2. V was clipped by 2 bases and J by 4 bases; unmatched bases: 6. This CDR3 comprises 16 residues. CDR1 and CDR2 (germline): KGHSH, LQKENI. The CDR3 DNA sequence: TGTGCCAGCTCACCAAGACTAGCGGGAGCCGGGTACGAGCAGTACTTC. Translating gives CASSPRLAGAGYEQYF.

The chain joins TRBV27 to TRBJ2-1; 11 bases align to TRBD1. V lost 5 bases, J lost 4 bases, and 4 bases stayed unmatched. Germline V gene data show CDR1 as MNHEY and CDR2 as SMNVEV (reference sequence). The CDR3 covers 15 residues. CDR3: CASSPGTGGYNEQFF. CDR3 bases: TGTGCCAGCAGTCCCGGGACAGGGGGTTACAATGAGCAGTTCTTC.

The chain joins TRBV27 to TRBJ2-5, with 9 positions matching TRBD2. This CDR3 is built from 15 residues. CDR1 and CDR2 from the germline V gene are MNHEY and SMNVEV (reference sequence). After removal of 2 bases from V and 3 bases from J, the junction contained 4 bases not matched to a gene. In DNA form, the CDR3 reads TGTGCCAGCAGTTTAATAGCGGGAGCAGAAGAGACCCAGTACTTC. Translation: CASSLIAGAEETQYF.

The chain uses TRBV5-1 and TRBJ2-7; 11 positions match TRBD2. Trimming cost V 8 bases and J 7 bases; bases outside gene matches: 20. The germline gives CDR1 SGHRS, CDR2 YFSETQ. The CDR3 contains 17 residues. CDR3 amino acids: CASSGTGLAGGPREQYF. The CDR3 DNA follows: TGCGCCAGTTCCGGGACAGGGTTAGCGGGAGGGCCTCGGGAGCAGTACTTC.

This chain connects TRBV10-2 to TRBJ1-1; D ambiguous. CDR1 is WSHSY, CDR2 SAAADI, per germline. The CDR3 has 15 amino acids. V was pared by 2 bases and J by 7 bases, with 17 bases between. DNA for the CDR3: TGCGCCAGCAGTGAGGGCCCGATTTTCCGGGGTGAAGCTTTCTTT. It specifies CASSEGPIFRGEAFF.

The chain carries TRBV6-2 or TRBV6-3 and TRBJ2-1, with D hard to call. This CDR3 has 14 amino acids. V dropped 7 bases and J dropped 4 bases, with 14 bases sitting between them. Germline V gives CDR1 MNHEY, CDR2 SVGEGT. The CDR3 reads CASTPYSGYNEQFF. The DNA of the CDR3 is TGTGCCAGCACCCCTTACAGTGGGTACAATGAGCAGTTCTTC.

This clone was recorded once. This sequence joins TRBV24-1 and TRBJ1-5, with 7 positions matching TRBD1. The CDR3 runs 14 residues. CDR1 KGHDR and CDR2 SFDVKD come from the germline V gene. V lost 4 bases and J lost 7; bases outside the gene matches: 6. CDR3 DNA: TGTGCCACCAGTGACCCCCGGGACAGCCAGCCCCAGCATTTT. As protein: CATSDPRDSQPQHF.

The CDR3 is CASSGRTSGASTDTQYF. CDR3 sequence (DNA): TGTGCCAGCAGTGGGCGGACTAGCGGGGCTAGCACAGATACGCAGTATTTT. The chain uses TRBV6-1 and TRBJ2-3, with TRBD2 matching 12 bases. The J segment lost 0 bases and the V segment lost 4 bases, leaving 5 bases of the junction unmatched. The CDR3 totals 17 residues. In germline, CDR1 is MNHNS, CDR2 SASEGT.